The clone carrying this T cell receptor (beta chain) has a handful of counts. The data were obtained in a study of cytomegalovirus exposure and HLA in healthy donors. Germline V gene sequence: CDR1 MGHDK, CDR2 SYGVNS. CDR3 length equals 11 residues. V was cut by 9 bases and J by 4 bases, with 9 bases left in between. The PCR used 60 Vbeta and 13 Jbeta primers. Produced via immunoSEQ multiplex PCR; TCRdb's table is partial and in-frame only. The table shows under 200,000 clones, with around 77% occurring only once. The receptor's source is a man aged 55 to 70 in good health and CMV-seronegative. Material: PBMCs. The V gene is TRBV25-1, the J gene TRBJ1-1; TRBD1 is a possible D gene (5 bases). This CDR3 reads CASGGFTEAFF. In DNA, the CDR3 is TGTGCCAGTGGGGGGTTCACTGAAGCTTTCTTT. The complete variable domain, with remaining parts taken from reference TRBV25-1 and TRBJ1-1, reads EADIYQTPRYLVIGTGKKITLECSQTMGHDKMYWYQQDPGMELHLIHYSYGVNSTEKGDLSSESTVSRIRTEHFPLTLESARPSHTSQYLCASGGFTEAFFGQGTRLTVV.